The following is a T cell receptor beta chain sequence with its context. The antigen remains unidentified. The data were taken from a study of OX40 agonist ivuxolimab in advanced cancers. Points from the study as a whole: Nonresponders, in some cases, also had low normalized T-cell clonal expansion.

The V gene's germline CDR1 is ENHRY and CDR2 SYGVKD. Between the trimmed V and J ends, which lost 3 bases and 2 bases, there was a span of 24 bases. CDR3 size: 19 residues. TCRdb keeps only in-frame clones here, not all; method: immunoSEQ multiplex PCR. The sample records around 19,000 clones, 65% to 75% being singletons. Specimen: CD4+ or CD8+ T cells sorted from blood, collected in a trial of the OX40 agonist ivuxolimab. This TCR was recovered from an adult with an advanced solid tumor such as melanoma, head and neck, liver or kidney cancer. The genes are TRBV10-3 and TRBJ2-3, with D possibly being TRBD1 (6 bases). The CDR3 protein is CAISDPGGSSGVDTDTQYF. CDR3 bases: TGTGCCATCAGTGATCCAGGTGGGAGTTCAGGGGTCGACACAGATACGCAGTATTTT.